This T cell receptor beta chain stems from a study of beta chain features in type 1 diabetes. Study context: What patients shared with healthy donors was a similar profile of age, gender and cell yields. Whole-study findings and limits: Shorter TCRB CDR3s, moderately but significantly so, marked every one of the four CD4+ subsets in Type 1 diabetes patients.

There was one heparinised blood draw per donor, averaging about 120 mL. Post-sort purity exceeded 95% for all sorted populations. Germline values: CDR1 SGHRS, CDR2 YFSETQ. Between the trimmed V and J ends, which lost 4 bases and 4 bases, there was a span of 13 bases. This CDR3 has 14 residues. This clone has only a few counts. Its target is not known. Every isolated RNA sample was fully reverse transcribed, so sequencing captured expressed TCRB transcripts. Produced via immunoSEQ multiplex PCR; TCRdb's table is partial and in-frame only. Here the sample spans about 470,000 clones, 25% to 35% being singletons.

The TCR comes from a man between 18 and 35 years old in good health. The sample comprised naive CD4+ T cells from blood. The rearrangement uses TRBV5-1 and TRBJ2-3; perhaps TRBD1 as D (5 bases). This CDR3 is CASSSAQGPDTQYF. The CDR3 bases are TGCGCCAGCAGCAGCGCCCAGGGCCCAGATACGCAGTATTTT. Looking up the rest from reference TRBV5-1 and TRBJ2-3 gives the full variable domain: KAGVTQTPRYLIKTRGQQVTLSCSPISGHRSVSWYQQTPGQGLQFLFEYFSETQRNKGNFPGRFSGRQFSNSRSEMNVSTLELGDSALYLCASSSAQGPDTQYFGPGTRLTVL.